Listed below are T cell receptor beta chains from one sample, sequenced in a study of blood T cell repertoires in COVID-19. Clones were sequenced by immunoSEQ multiplex PCR, and TCRdb holds only the in-frame ones, with some missing. The sample includes roughly 150,000 clones, approximately 80% of them seen just once. Sequencing used peripheral blood. The receptors were gathered from a woman in her forties or fifties with acute or convalescent COVID-19. Both conserved end residues are part of each CDR3. The D gene is left open where the match is weak. Size is omitted from some rows. Given values are once, few, many or a class for expanded clones.

D: TRBD1
V: TRBV19
J: TRBJ1-1
size: .
DNA: TGTGCCAGTACCCCAGGGGGCCCCGGAGCTTTCTTT
CDR3: CASTPGGPGAFF

D: .
V: TRBV29-1
J: TRBJ1-3
size: .
DNA: TGCAGCGTTGACGCCTCGGAGGGCCCGGGAAACACCATATATTTT
CDR3: CSVDASEGPGNTIYF

D: TRBD1
V: TRBV11-3
J: TRBJ2-2
size: .
DNA: TGTGCCAGCAGCTCGGGACAGGGGTCGGCCGGGGAGCTGTTTTTT
CDR3: CASSSGQGSAGELFF

D: TRBD1
V: TRBV28
J: TRBJ2-5
size: .
DNA: TGTGCCAGCAGCCTTACGTGGGGACAGGGGGACGAGACCCAGTACTTC
CDR3: CASSLTWGQGDETQYF

D: TRBD1
V: TRBV5-1
J: TRBJ2-3
size: .
DNA: TGCGCCAGCAGCTTTTCCTCGTTAGGACAGGGCACAGATACGCAGTATTTT
CDR3: CASSFSSLGQGTDTQYF

D: .
V: TRBV5-1
J: TRBJ1-3
size: .
DNA: TGCGCCAGCAGTTTCGCGGGCTCTGGAAACACCATATATTTT
CDR3: CASSFAGSGNTIYF

D: .
V: TRBV5-1
J: TRBJ1-1
size: few
DNA: TGCGCCAGCAGCTTGAGGTTCGTACAGGTAAAAACTGAAGCTTTCTTT
CDR3: CASSLRFVQVKTEAFF

D: .
V: TRBV29-1
J: TRBJ1-1
size: .
DNA: TGCAGCGTTCACCGCCAGGGCCACACTGAAGCTTTCTTT
CDR3: CSVHRQGHTEAFF

D: TRBD1
V: TRBV2
J: TRBJ1-5
size: few
DNA: TGTGCCAGCAGTGAACTGGGGACAGGGCCGGGCAATCAGCCCCAGCATTTT
CDR3: CASSELGTGPGNQPQHF

D: TRBD2
V: TRBV6-5
J: TRBJ2-1
size: once
DNA: TGTGCCAGCAGCCCCCCGCGGGGGGAAAAGTTCTTC
CDR3: CASSPPRGEKFF

D: TRBD2
V: TRBV5-1
J: TRBJ2-1
size: .
DNA: TGCGCCAGCAGCTTAGGGACTAGCGGGTACAATGAGCAGTTCTTC
CDR3: CASSLGTSGYNEQFF

D: TRBD1
V: TRBV7-9
J: TRBJ1-2
size: .
DNA: TGTGCCAGCGCGACAGGGGGCTTCGGCTACACCTTC
CDR3: CASATGGFGYTF

D: TRBD1
V: TRBV6-5
J: TRBJ2-7
size: once
DNA: TGTGCCAGCAGTTCCTCGAAGGCAGGGGGCTACGAGCAGTACTTC
CDR3: CASSSSKAGGYEQYF

D: .
V: TRBV4-2
J: TRBJ2-7
size: .
DNA: TGTGCCAGCAGCCAAGGGGCAGGGGACTACGAGCAGTACTTC
CDR3: CASSQGAGDYEQYF

D: .
V: TRBV6-1
J: TRBJ1-2
size: .
DNA: TGTGCCAGCAGTGAATATTTTGGCTACACCTTC
CDR3: CASSEYFGYTF

D: TRBD2
V: TRBV19
J: TRBJ2-1
size: few
DNA: TGTGCCAGTAGTACGACTAGCGGGCAATACAATGAGCAGTTCTTC
CDR3: CASSTTSGQYNEQFF

D: .
V: TRBV6-2/TRBV6-3
J: TRBJ1-1
size: .
DNA: TGTGCCAGCAGTCAGACGGCCCGGGGGGACACTGAAGCTTTCTTT
CDR3: CASSQTARGDTEAFF

D: .
V: TRBV30
J: TRBJ2-3
size: .
DNA: TGTGCCTGGAGCTCCTCTACAGATACGCAGTATTTT
CDR3: CAWSSSTDTQYF

D: .
V: TRBV9
J: TRBJ1-6
size: .
DNA: TGTGCCAGCAGCGTAGATGGGGGCGCAGGGGCTTATTCACCCCTCCACTTT
CDR3: CASSVDGGAGAYSPLHF

D: .
V: TRBV5-6
J: TRBJ1-2
size: .
DNA: TGTGCCAGCACCCGAGGCTCCTCAGCTAACTATGGCTACACCTTC
CDR3: CASTRGSSANYGYTF

D: .
V: TRBV10-3
J: TRBJ1-1
size: .
DNA: TGTGCCACTGCGACAGGTGACACTGAAGCTTTCTTT
CDR3: CATATGDTEAFF

D: .
V: TRBV29-1
J: TRBJ2-3
size: .
DNA: TGCAGCGTTGAAGTGAGCAGGTCCACAGATACGCAGTATTTT
CDR3: CSVEVSRSTDTQYF

D: TRBD1
V: TRBV9
J: TRBJ1-2
size: .
DNA: TGTGCCAGCAGCGCATCCCTTACCGGGACAGATACTAACTATGGCTACACCTTC
CDR3: CASSASLTGTDTNYGYTF

D: .
V: TRBV9
J: TRBJ2-7
size: .
DNA: TGTGCCAGCAGCGTAGTTGAGGACGAGCAGTACTTC
CDR3: CASSVVEDEQYF

D: TRBD2
V: TRBV18
J: TRBJ2-1
size: .
DNA: TGTGCCAGCTCACTACTTCCTAGCGGGGGGACCTCGAGCTCCTACAATGAGCAGTTCTTC
CDR3: CASSLLPSGGTSSSYNEQFF

D: .
V: TRBV11-3
J: TRBJ2-5
size: once
DNA: TGTGCCAGCAGCACAGGGTCCCAAGAGACCCAGTACTTC
CDR3: CASSTGSQETQYF

D: .
V: TRBV7-9
J: TRBJ2-2
size: .
DNA: TGTGCCAGCAGCTCCCCAGAGGGTGACGTTACCGGGGAGCTGTTTTTT
CDR3: CASSSPEGDVTGELFF

D: TRBD1
V: TRBV4-3
J: TRBJ1-6
size: .
DNA: TGCGCCAGCAGCCAAGAGCCGACAGGGATGAATTCACCCCTCCACTTT
CDR3: CASSQEPTGMNSPLHF

D: TRBD1
V: TRBV7-3
J: TRBJ1-4
size: .
DNA: TGTGCCAGCAGCTTGACAGGGGGAATTAATGAAAAACTGTTTTTT
CDR3: CASSLTGGINEKLFF

D: TRBD1
V: TRBV5-1
J: TRBJ1-1
size: .
DNA: TGCGCCAGCAGCTTGGTTGGGGGACAGCAGAACACTGAAGCTTTCTTT
CDR3: CASSLVGGQQNTEAFF

D: .
V: TRBV3-1/TRBV3-2
J: TRBJ1-2
size: .
DNA: TGTGCCAGCAGCCAAGAAGCCTATGGCTACACCTTC
CDR3: CASSQEAYGYTF

D: TRBD1
V: TRBV19
J: TRBJ1-5
size: few
DNA: TGTGCCAGTAGTTTCCGACAGGGGGCTGCACCCCAGCATTTT
CDR3: CASSFRQGAAPQHF

D: TRBD1
V: TRBV19
J: TRBJ1-5
size: .
DNA: TGTGCCAGTAGCCGGAGGGGACAGGGAAGGGATCAGCCCCAGCATTTT
CDR3: CASSRRGQGRDQPQHF

D: TRBD2
V: TRBV6-2/TRBV6-3
J: TRBJ2-7
size: .
DNA: TGTGCCAGCAGCAGTCCCGCCGCAGGGACCGGTTTGGGGGGGTCGCTTTACGAGCAGTACTTC
CDR3: CASSSPAAGTGLGGSLYEQYF

D: .
V: TRBV11-2
J: TRBJ1-2
size: .
DNA: TGTGCCAGCAGCTATGGACAGAAATATGGCTACACCTTC
CDR3: CASSYGQKYGYTF

D: TRBD1
V: TRBV5-1
J: TRBJ1-2
size: .
DNA: TGCGCCAGCAGCATCCGCCGGGGGGGGACAGCTGGCTACACCTTC
CDR3: CASSIRRGGTAGYTF

D: .
V: TRBV28
J: TRBJ2-2
size: once
DNA: TGTGCCAGCAGCCTCGGAGTCGGGGAGCTGTTTTTT
CDR3: CASSLGVGELFF

D: .
V: TRBV6-5
J: TRBJ2-3
size: .
DNA: TGTGCCAGCGGGTCCCGGACCCGAGGGACAGATACGCAGTATTTT
CDR3: CASGSRTRGTDTQYF

D: .
V: TRBV24-1
J: TRBJ2-7
size: .
DNA: TGTGCCACCAGTGATTTGCGGCAGGGCAAATACGAGCAGTACTTC
CDR3: CATSDLRQGKYEQYF

D: .
V: TRBV19
J: TRBJ2-1
size: once
DNA: TGTGCCACCCGGGACCAAGGGGGTGATGAGCAGTTCTTC
CDR3: CATRDQGGDEQFF

D: .
V: TRBV7-2
J: TRBJ1-1
size: .
DNA: TGTGCCAGCAGCCTACCCAGGGACACTGAAGCTTTCTTT
CDR3: CASSLPRDTEAFF

D: TRBD1
V: TRBV19
J: TRBJ2-1
size: .
DNA: TGTGCCAGTAGTCGTTTAACAGGGGGCTATGATGAGCAGTTCTTC
CDR3: CASSRLTGGYDEQFF

D: TRBD1
V: TRBV27
J: TRBJ2-1
size: .
DNA: TGTGCCAGCAGTTTGCCAGGGGGTCATGAGCAGTTCTTC
CDR3: CASSLPGGHEQFF

D: .
V: TRBV25-1
J: TRBJ1-5
size: few
DNA: TGTGCCAGCAGTCTTGGCAATCAGCCCCAGCATTTT
CDR3: CASSLGNQPQHF

D: .
V: TRBV4-3
J: TRBJ1-1
size: .
DNA: TGCGCCAGCAGCCAAGGGGCGGGGAGGAACACTGAAGCTTTCTTT
CDR3: CASSQGAGRNTEAFF

D: .
V: TRBV7-2
J: TRBJ1-1
size: .
DNA: TGTGCCAGCAGCTTAGTTTTCATGAACACTGAAGCTTTCTTT
CDR3: CASSLVFMNTEAFF

D: TRBD1
V: TRBV2
J: TRBJ1-1
size: .
DNA: TGTGCCAGCAGTGAACCTGTCCCGGGACAGGGTTTGGGCACTGAAGCTTTCTTT
CDR3: CASSEPVPGQGLGTEAFF

D: .
V: TRBV7-2
J: TRBJ2-7
size: once
DNA: TGTGCCAGCAGCTACGGGGACGAGCAGTACTTC
CDR3: CASSYGDEQYF

D: TRBD1
V: TRBV24-1
J: TRBJ1-6
size: .
DNA: TGTGCCACCAGTGATTCGCGACAGGGGGATTCACCCCTCCACTTT
CDR3: CATSDSRQGDSPLHF

D: TRBD1
V: TRBV4-3
J: TRBJ1-2
size: once
DNA: TGCGCCAGCAGCCAAGTGACGACAGGGGGAACGGTATTCGATGGCTACACCTTC
CDR3: CASSQVTTGGTVFDGYTF

D: TRBD1
V: TRBV6-6
J: TRBJ2-5
size: .
DNA: TGTGCCAGCAGCCAAGGGGGGACAGGGGGCGAGACCCAGTACTTC
CDR3: CASSQGGTGGETQYF

D: .
V: TRBV29-1
J: TRBJ2-7
size: .
DNA: TGCAGCGTCCGCCTCTTATTACAGGGCTACGAGCAGTACTTC
CDR3: CSVRLLLQGYEQYF